The sequence of this TCR beta chain was determined in a study of a mutant IDH1 vaccine in newly diagnosed glioma. Across the study: The treated group averaged about 39 years old and was roughly 60% male, approximately 38% female. Before enrollment, patients got radiotherapy alone, temozolomide alone, or mostly the combination. General study points: Apparently unrelated to pseudoprogression were changes in the top peripheral T cell clonotypes.

A word on this clone: Its antigen is unknown.

Documented time point: week 11, during vaccination. Alongside topical imiquimod, each dose of vaccine comprised 300 ug of mutant IDH1 20-mer peptide. The CDR3 has 13 residues. Trimming stripped 7 bases from V and 5 bases from J, with 15 bases between. CDR1 is MNHEY, CDR2 SVGAGI, per germline. Produced via immunoSEQ multiplex PCR; TCRdb's table is partial and in-frame only. The sample contains approximately 64,000 clones, less than 85% of which appear only once. Source: PBMCs, taken from a glioma patient whose treatment included an IDH1 peptide vaccine. The V gene is TRBV6-5, the J gene TRBJ2-7; maybe TRBD1 (5 bases). This TCR was recovered from a woman in her fifties or sixties with glioma. The CDR3 spells CASTSRPGNEQYF. CDR3 nucleotides: TGTGCCAGCACCTCTAGACCAGGGAACGAGCAGTACTTC.